This entry describes one TCR beta chain. Its antigen is unidentified. The source of the sample is a study of cytomegalovirus exposure and HLA in healthy donors. Study outcomes and limitations: Later, TCR association rates were found to vary by HLA locus, highest for DRB1 and lowest for HLA-C. The majority of TCR sequences were rare, yet some public TCRs appeared in many donors. Reportedly, HLA-A and HLA-B alleles of most subjects were accurately predicted from TCR beta.

Germline CDR1 and CDR2: MNHEY and SVGAGI. The germline V and J ends were trimmed by 7 bases and 5 bases, with 20 bases remaining between them. There are 15 residues in the CDR3. 60 Vbeta and 13 Jbeta primers were used in PCR. Libraries were prepared by immunoSEQ multiplex PCR; TCRdb keeps only in-frame clonotypes and omits some of them. The sample consists of some 180,000 clones, about 80% of them appearing once. The TCR sequence derives from a woman in her twenties or thirties in good health and CMV-seropositive. Sequencing was performed on PBMCs. This chain uses TRBV6-5 with TRBJ2-5, with D possibly TRBD2 on 6 matching bases. The CDR3 DNA sequence: TGTGCCAGCATTTTACTCCACGGGGGAAGGGAGACCCAGTACTTC. Translation: CASILLHGGRETQYF.